This entry lists 15 T cell receptor beta chains sequenced from one sample in a study of shared clonotypes between healthy human individuals. Libraries were prepared by immunoSEQ multiplex PCR; TCRdb keeps only in-frame clonotypes and omits some of them. Of 2.5 million or so clones listed, around 94% are singletons. The sequenced sample was naive CD4+ T cells sorted from blood. Subset indicated: CD45RA+ positively selected. The receptors were sampled from a man between 18 and 29 years old in good health.

V usage is TRBV5-1 and J usage is TRBJ2-5; TRBD2 might be the D (6 bases). Germline CDR1 SGHRS, CDR2 YFSETQ. Trimming cost V 4 bases and J 4 bases, with 17 bases left between them. The CDR3 is made up of 15 amino acids. In nucleotides, the CDR3 is TGCGCCAGCAGCCCCCTCGAGGGAGGAGGAGAGACCCAGTACTTC. This encodes CASSPLEGGGETQYF.

The chain carries TRBV6-1 and TRBJ2-4, with D perhaps matching TRBD1 (7 bases). V lost 8 bases, J lost 7 bases, and 12 bases lay in between. CDR1 MNHNS and CDR2 SASEGT come from the germline V gene. This CDR3 region has 12 residues. This CDR3 reads CASVAGGNIQYF. Written as DNA, the CDR3 is TGTGCCAGCGTGGCAGGGGGGAACATTCAGTACTTC.

This sequence joins TRBV19 and TRBJ1-6; the D is unclear. Germline V gives CDR1 LNHDA, CDR2 SQIVND (reference sequence). The CDR3 length is 16 residues. Trimming cost V 3 bases and J 7 bases, with 16 bases left between them. The CDR3 spells CASSMTSRQVNSPLHF. The CDR3 DNA reads TGTGCCAGTAGTATGACCAGCCGCCAGGTGAATTCACCCCTCCACTTT.

V usage is TRBV12-5 and J usage is TRBJ2-5; 9 bases fit TRBD2. CDR3 size: 13 residues. V lost 5 bases, J lost 5 bases, and 3 bases stayed unmatched. Germline V gene sequence: CDR1 LGHNT, CDR2 FRNRAP. The CDR3 sequence: CASGTTSGETQYF. The CDR3 nucleotides read TGTGCTAGTGGTACCACTAGCGGGGAGACCCAGTACTTC.

Of note for this clone: This sample also contains other DNA sequences that code for the same CDR3. The chain employs TRBV6-5 and TRBJ2-7, with 7 positions matching TRBD1. The germline V gene has CDR1 MNHEY and CDR2 SVGAGI. This CDR3 has 13 amino acids. Trimming removed 6 bases from V and 3 bases from J; junction bases left unmatched: 5. CDR3 residues: CASSRDRDYEQYF. The CDR3 DNA follows: TGTGCCAGCAGCCGCGACAGGGACTACGAGCAGTACTTC.

The chain carries TRBV7-2 and TRBJ1-2, with D perhaps TRBD1 (5 bases). Germline V gene sequence: CDR1 SGHTA, CDR2 FQGNSA. CDR3 length: 14 residues. V was trimmed by 1 base and J by 2 bases, leaving 8 bases between them. The CDR3 region is CASSLGRVNYGYTF. The CDR3 DNA reads as TGTGCCAGCAGCTTAGGCAGGGTAAACTATGGCTACACCTTC. The whole variable domain, filled in from reference TRBV7-2 and TRBJ1-2, reads GAGVSQSPSNKVTEKGKDVELRCDPISGHTALYWYRQSLGQGLEFLIYFQGNSAPDKSGLPSDRFSAERTGGSVSTLTIQRTQQEDSAVYLCASSLGRVNYGYTFGSGTRLTVV.

The genes are TRBV6-5 and TRBJ2-1; no reliable D call. V lost 5 bases and J 3 bases, leaving 8 bases between the germline ends. From germline, CDR1 is MNHEY and CDR2 SVGAGI. This CDR3 contains 13 residues. The CDR3 DNA reads TGTGCCAGCAGTACCCGCCACTACAATGAGCAGTTCTTC. Its protein is CASSTRHYNEQFF.

The chain combines TRBV5-1 with TRBJ2-7; D remains unclear. Between the trimmed V and J ends, which lost 3 bases and 0 bases, there was a span of 19 bases. The CDR3 extends over 17 amino acids. Germline V lookup: CDR1 SGHRS, CDR2 YFSETQ. This CDR3 is CASSSALAGIRSYEQYF. For the CDR3, the DNA is TGCGCCAGCAGCTCGGCCTTGGCTGGGATACGCTCCTACGAGCAGTACTTC.

The chain joins TRBV7-2 to TRBJ1-5; 7 bases match TRBD1. The junction had 2 bases not matched to a gene; V was cut back by 5 bases and J by 4 bases. The germline CDR1 and CDR2 sequences are SGHTA and FQGNSA. The CDR3 extends over 13 amino acids. In DNA form, the CDR3 reads TGTGCCAGCAGCCAGGACAGGAATCAGCCCCAGCATTTT. It encodes CASSQDRNQPQHF. The full variable domain, with the rest looked up from reference TRBV7-2 and TRBJ1-5, is GAGVSQSPSNKVTEKGKDVELRCDPISGHTALYWYRQSLGQGLEFLIYFQGNSAPDKSGLPSDRFSAERTGGSVSTLTIQRTQQEDSAVYLCASSQDRNQPQHFGDGTRLSIL.

This clone was seen a handful of times. This rearrangement joins TRBV2 to TRBJ1-5, with TRBD1 identical over 9 bases. The J segment lost 6 bases and the V segment lost 0 bases, leaving 6 bases of the junction unmatched. This CDR3 is built from 16 residues. Looked up from germline, CDR1 is SNHLY and CDR2 is FYNNEI. The CDR3: CASSEAGTGYGQPQHF. The CDR3 DNA reads TGTGCCAGCAGTGAAGCCGGGACAGGGTACGGTCAGCCCCAGCATTTT. Full variable domain (remainder filled in from reference TRBV2 and TRBJ1-5): EPEVTQTPSHQVTQMGQEVILRCVPISNHLYFYWYRQILGQKVEFLVSFYNNEISEKSEIFDDQFSVERPDGSNFTLKIRSTKLEDSAMYFCASSEAGTGYGQPQHFGDGTRLSIL.

This chain's CDR3 is CASSSGQTYGYTF. The CDR3 nucleotides read TGTGCCAGCAGTAGTGGACAGACCTATGGCTACACCTTC. The J gene is TRBJ1-2, the V gene TRBV7-2, with D possibly matching TRBD1 (6 bases). The CDR3 has 13 amino acids. Looked up from germline, CDR1 is SGHTA and CDR2 is FQGNSA. Trimming took off 6 bases at V and 4 bases at J, with 12 bases between the two ends.

The chain couples TRBV10-2 to TRBJ2-1; D perhaps matches TRBD2 (6 bases). V was cut by 1 base and J by 6 bases, with 13 bases left in between. Germline V lookup: CDR1 WSHSY, CDR2 SAAADI. This CDR3 has 15 residues. Here the CDR3 reads CASSEFTSSLNEQFF. CDR3 DNA: TGCGCCAGCAGTGAGTTTACTAGCTCCCTCAATGAGCAGTTCTTC.

This sequence joins TRBV6-1 and TRBJ1-2; D is ambiguous. Germline V gene lookup returns CDR1 MNHNS and CDR2 SASEGT. Deletions cut 5 bases from V and 3 bases from J, with 10 bases between. The CDR3 is 13 amino acids. The CDR3 coding sequence is TGTGCCAGCAGTCTTCAGGTTGACTATGGCTACACCTTC. This sequence encodes CASSLQVDYGYTF.

The genes are TRBV23-1 and TRBJ1-1; a weak D match, TRBD1 (5 bases). TRBV23-1 is an ORF, and what it does is uncertain. The CDR3 length is 18 residues. Trimming cost V 0 bases and J 0 bases, with 17 bases left between them. Written as DNA, the CDR3 is TGCGCCAGCAGTCAATCAAGGGGAGGGCTCTCTATGAACACTGAAGCTTTCTTT. It translates to CASSQSRGGLSMNTEAFF.

This clone was counted a single time. V and J are TRBV10-3 and TRBJ2-5, with D hard to call. V lost 0 bases to trimming and J lost 5 bases, with 7 bases between them. The V gene's germline CDR1 is ENHRY and CDR2 SYGVKD. CDR3 size: 13 residues. DNA for the CDR3: TGTGCCATCAGTGAGTCCTCCATCGAGACCCAGTACTTC. It encodes CAISESSIETQYF.